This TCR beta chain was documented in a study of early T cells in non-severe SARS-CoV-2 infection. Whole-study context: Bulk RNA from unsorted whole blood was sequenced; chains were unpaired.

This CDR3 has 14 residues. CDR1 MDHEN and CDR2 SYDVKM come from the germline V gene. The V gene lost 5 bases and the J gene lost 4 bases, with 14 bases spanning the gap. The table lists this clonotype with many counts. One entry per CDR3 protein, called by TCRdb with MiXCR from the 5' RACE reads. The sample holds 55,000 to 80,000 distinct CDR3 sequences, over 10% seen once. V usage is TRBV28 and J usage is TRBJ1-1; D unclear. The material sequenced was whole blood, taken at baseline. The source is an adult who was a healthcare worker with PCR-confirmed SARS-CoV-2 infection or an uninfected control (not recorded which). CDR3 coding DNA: TGTGCCAGCAGTGGGGAAGGGTGGAGCACTGAAGCTTTCTTT. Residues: CASSGEGWSTEAFF.